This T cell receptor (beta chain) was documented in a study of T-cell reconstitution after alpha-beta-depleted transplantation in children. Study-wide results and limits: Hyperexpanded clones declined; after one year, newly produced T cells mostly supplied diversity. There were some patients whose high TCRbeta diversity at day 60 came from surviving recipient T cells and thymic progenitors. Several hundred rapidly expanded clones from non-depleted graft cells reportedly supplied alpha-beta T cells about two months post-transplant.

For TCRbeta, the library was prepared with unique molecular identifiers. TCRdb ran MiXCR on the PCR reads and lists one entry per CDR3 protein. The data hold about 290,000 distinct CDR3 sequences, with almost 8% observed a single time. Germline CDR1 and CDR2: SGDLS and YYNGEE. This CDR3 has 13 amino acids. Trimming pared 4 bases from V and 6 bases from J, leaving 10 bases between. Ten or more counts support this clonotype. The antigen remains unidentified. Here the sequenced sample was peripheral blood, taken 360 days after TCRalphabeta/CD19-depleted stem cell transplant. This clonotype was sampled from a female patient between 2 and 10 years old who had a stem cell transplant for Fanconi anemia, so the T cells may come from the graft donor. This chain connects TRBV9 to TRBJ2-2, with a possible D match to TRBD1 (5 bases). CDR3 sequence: CASSTSGPGELFF. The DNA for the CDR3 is TGTGCCAGCAGCACCTCAGGGCCCGGGGAGCTGTTTTTT. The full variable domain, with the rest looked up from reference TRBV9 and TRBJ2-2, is DSGVTQTPKHLITATGQRVTLRCSPRSGDLSVYWYQQSLDQGLQFLIQYYNGEERAKGNILERFSAQQFPDLHSELNLSSLELGDSALYFCASSTSGPGELFFGEGSRLTVL.